These T cell receptor beta chains were read from a single sample in a study of shared clonotypes between healthy human individuals. This table comes from immunoSEQ multiplex PCR, and its TCRdb copy is limited to in-frame clones, with some not included. Of some 2 million clones in the sample, over 85% are singletons; the top ten hold 0.1% to 0.15%. The material sequenced was naive CD4+ T cells sorted from blood. The source is a man aged 18 to 29 in good health. The CDR3 runs from the conserved cysteine through the conserved F or W.

v_call cdr3_length cdr3_aa
TRBV10-3 14 CAISELLDRTVLFF
TRBV7-9 15 CASSQPGQGVDEQYF
TRBV6-5 15 CASSSYRPGTDTQYF
TRBV6-1 13 CASTGQLNTEAFF
TRBV10-1 13 CASSESQGGARHF
TRBV7-2 13 CASIRTGGNVLTF
TRBV4-3 14 CASSQVQASPEQYF
TRBV5-4 17 CASSRPGQGGTRTEAFF
TRBV7-6 17 CASSFTDSVPSNQPQHF
TRBV5-5 13 CASSFGREYEQYF
TRBV6-6 15 CASSLQGASGNTIYF
TRBV2 13 CASIGRTNSPLHF
TRBV5-1 14 CASSIDRGGTEAFF
TRBV5-6 13 CASSFSGPETQYF
TRBV18 15 CASSPQGTGGNTIYF
TRBV27 14 CASSLDRAASPLHF
TRBV6-5 14 CASRTGTGGTEAFF
TRBV2 14 CASKQETSNQPQHF
TRBV7-2 14 CASSLIRDRGKAFF
TRBV2 16 CASRAGGLLGEEKLFF
TRBV28 16 CASSLLGGATNEKLFF
TRBV11-3 17 CASSLDRNSRPYNEQFF
TRBV7-2 17 CASSLAGTGGLFGELFF
TRBV5-1 14 CASSPGQGREKLFF
TRBV11-2 14 CASSPEHRVETQYF
TRBV6-5 14 CASRRTGDGIEAFF
TRBV19 13 CASSMILSYEQYF
TRBV10-3 13 CATRWTDTGELFF
TRBV10-1 14 CASSSGGSYNEQFF
TRBV28 12 CASSARFAEAFF
TRBV10-3 12 CAINQGDYGYTF
TRBV7-9 14 CAGGQSSGANVLTF
TRBV5-1 15 CASSLVTSGRDEQFF
TRBV2 14 CASSPLVPGDTQYF
TRBV5-1 14 CASSLETSTDTQYF
TRBV10-3 13 CAISEQSTYEQYF
TRBV28 14 CASSQQRDYNEQFF
TRBV7-2 14 CASSPSGGNTEAFF
TRBV2 13 CASGRIIAGELFF
TRBV30 13 CASSKGSGTEAFF